The 15 T cell receptor beta chains presented below share a single source sample, sequenced in a study of blood T cell repertoires in COVID-19. Sequencing was performed with immunoSEQ multiplex PCR; in TCRdb, only in-frame clones are kept and a portion is missing. This sample has 130,000 to 150,000 clones, with approximately 80% found just once. Sequencing was performed on peripheral blood. All receptors derive from a man in his 70s who had recovered from COVID-19.

This clone was recorded a few times. This chain links TRBV10-1 with TRBJ2-3, with 9 bases that match TRBD2. The CDR3 length is 15 residues. Trimming removed 4 bases from V and 4 bases from J; junction bases left unmatched: 6. CDR1 is WNHNN and CDR2 is SYGVQD in the germline V gene (reference sequence). The CDR3 loop reads CASSVGTSIADTQYF. For the CDR3, the DNA is TGCGCCAGCAGTGTTGGGACTAGCATCGCAGATACGCAGTATTTT.

The chain carries TRBV4-2 and TRBJ1-1, with TRBD1 as a possible D gene (5 bases). The CDR3 is 15 residues long. V lost 2 bases and J 5 bases, leaving 15 bases between the germline ends. Germline-derived CDR1 and CDR2 are LGHNA and YNFKEQ. CDR3 sequence: CASSQPFGRETEAFF. Written as DNA, the CDR3 is TGTGCCAGCAGCCAACCCTTCGGCAGGGAAACTGAAGCTTTCTTT.

The V and J genes are TRBV2 and TRBJ2-1; TRBD2 is a possible D gene (6 bases). Germline CDR1 is SNHLY and CDR2 is FYNNEI. The CDR3 runs 14 residues. V shed 3 bases and J shed 3 bases, with 9 bases lying between them. The CDR3 region has the DNA TGTGCCAGCAGTGAGACTAGTCACTACAATGAGCAGTTCTTC. Protein product: CASSETSHYNEQFF. Full variable domain (outside the CDR3, taken from reference TRBV2 and TRBJ2-1): EPEVTQTPSHQVTQMGQEVILRCVPISNHLYFYWYRQILGQKVEFLVSFYNNEISEKSEIFDDQFSVERPDGSNFTLKIRSTKLEDSAMYFCASSETSHYNEQFFGPGTRLTVL.

The gene calls are TRBV2 and TRBJ1-6; 8 bases are shared with TRBD1. The CDR3 loop spans 15 amino acids. V dropped 4 bases and J dropped 7; count of bases not matched to a gene: 6. CDR1 is SNHLY, CDR2 FYNNEI, per germline. CDR3 residues: CASSADRVGNSPLHF. CDR3 bases: TGTGCCAGCAGTGCGGACAGGGTTGGCAATTCACCCCTCCACTTT.

Points on this clone: One base away lies a much larger clone, so this may be a sequencing read error. The gene calls are TRBV4-1 and TRBJ2-5, with D uncertain. CDR3 length equals 13 residues. Germline V gene data show CDR1 as MGHRA and CDR2 as YSYEKL. The CDR3 DNA reads as TGCGCCAACAGCCAAGGGCTCCAAGAGACCCAGTACTTC. Translating gives CANSQGLQETQYF.

In this sample, this clone turned up a few times. The chain recombines TRBV19 with TRBJ1-1; no clear D gene. This CDR3 has 13 residues. The V gene's germline CDR1 is LNHDA and CDR2 SQIVND (reference sequence). Trimming took 6 bases from V and 0 from J, leaving 8 bases between them. CDR3 coding DNA: TGTGCCAGTAGGTCAGTGATGAACACTGAAGCTTTCTTT. Its translation is CASRSVMNTEAFF. The full variable domain, its missing parts supplied by reference TRBV19 and TRBJ1-1, is DGGITQSPKYLFRKEGQNVTLSCEQNLNHDAMYWYRQDPGQGLRLIYYSQIVNDFQKGDIAEGYSVSREKKESFPLTVTSAQKNPTAFYLCASRSVMNTEAFFGQGTRLTVV.

This chain uses TRBV6-2 or TRBV6-3 with TRBJ1-5; D is unclear. The CDR3 contains 12 residues. Germline lookup yields CDR1 MNHEY and CDR2 SVGEGT. V lost 2 bases and J 9 bases, leaving 8 bases between the germline ends. The CDR3 sequence: CASSYPGMPQHF. The CDR3 DNA sequence: TGTGCCAGCAGTTACCCCGGGATGCCCCAGCATTTT.

The CDR3 sequence is CSVWTGGGNEQFF. As DNA, the CDR3 is TGCAGCGTTTGGACAGGGGGAGGGAATGAGCAGTTCTTC. V gene TRBV29-1 combines with J gene TRBJ2-1; 10 nucleotides agree with TRBD1. V dropped 5 bases and J dropped 7; count of bases not matched to a gene: 5. The CDR3 totals 13 residues. Germline V gene lookup returns CDR1 SQVTM and CDR2 ANQGSEA.

This clone has a handful of counts. Germline is not matched at one junction end, which may reflect a read error. V usage is TRBV7-9 and J usage is TRBJ1-1; a weak D match, TRBD1 (5 bases). From germline, CDR1 is SEHNR and CDR2 FQNEAQ (reference sequence). This CDR3 spans 12 amino acids. In nucleotides, the CDR3 is TGTGCCAGCAGCTCCGAGTCGGGGGTGTGCGTCTTT. It is translated as CASSSESGVCVF.

The rearrangement uses TRBV9 and TRBJ1-2; a possible D gene is TRBD1 (6 bases). V was trimmed by 4 bases and J by 5 bases, leaving 15 bases between them. Germline V gives CDR1 SGDLS, CDR2 YYNGEE. This CDR3 spans 14 amino acids. The CDR3 bases are TGTGCCAGCAGCCCGCGGACAGTAAGTTATGGCTACACCTTC. It yields the protein CASSPRTVSYGYTF. Using reference TRBV9 and TRBJ1-2 for the parts outside the CDR3, the full variable domain is DSGVTQTPKHLITATGQRVTLRCSPRSGDLSVYWYQQSLDQGLQFLIQYYNGEERAKGNILERFSAQQFPDLHSELNLSSLELGDSALYFCASSPRTVSYGYTFGSGTRLTVV.

The rearrangement uses TRBV5-1 and TRBJ1-2; 10 nucleotides align to TRBD1. Germline CDR1 reads SGHRS; CDR2 reads YFSETQ. This CDR3 contains 16 residues. Trimming removed 1 base from V and 6 bases from J; junction bases left unmatched: 9. The chain's CDR3 is CASSLSVGDRGNGYTF. The CDR3 DNA reads TGCGCCAGCAGCTTGTCGGTGGGGGACAGGGGAAATGGCTACACCTTC.

The chain links TRBV3-1 (or the pseudogene TRBV3-2) to TRBJ1-2; no reliable D call. The CDR3 totals 13 residues. V lost 1 base, J lost 9 bases, and 12 bases lay in between. The germline CDR1 and CDR2 sequences are LGHDT and YNNKEL (reference sequence). The CDR3 DNA follows: TGTGCCAGCAGCCAAGGGCCGGACTCCCGCTACACCTTC. Translating gives CASSQGPDSRYTF.

The V gene is TRBV5-1, the J gene TRBJ2-2; TRBD2 matches 7 bases. Germline V lookup: CDR1 SGHRS, CDR2 YFSETQ. Trimming took 0 bases from V and 1 from J; bases not matched to a gene: 6. This CDR3 is 17 amino acids long. CDR3 region: CASSLAVASGNTGELFF. DNA for the CDR3: TGCGCCAGCAGCTTGGCCGTCGCTAGCGGGAACACCGGGGAGCTGTTTTTT. Supplemented by reference TRBV5-1 and TRBJ2-2, the full variable domain reads KAGVTQTPRYLIKTRGQQVTLSCSPISGHRSVSWYQQTPGQGLQFLFEYFSETQRNKGNFPGRFSGRQFSNSRSEMNVSTLELGDSALYLCASSLAVASGNTGELFFGEGSRLTVL.

The V call is TRBV27, the J call TRBJ2-3, with TRBD1 matching 7 bases. CDR3 size: 14 residues. J was trimmed by 2 bases and V by 6 bases; bases with no gene match: 5. The germline CDR1 and CDR2 sequences are MNHEY and SMNVEV (reference sequence). The CDR3 region is CASSPGQYTDTQYF. Written as DNA, the CDR3 is TGTGCCAGCAGCCCGGGACAGTACACAGATACGCAGTATTTT.

This chain connects TRBV30 to TRBJ2-3; TRBD2 matches at 8 bases. The CDR3 covers 15 residues. Germline trimming cut 0 bases from V and 3 bases from J; bases unmatched to any gene: 5. In germline, CDR1 is GTSNPN, CDR2 SVGIG (reference sequence). As DNA, the CDR3 is TGTGCCTGGAGTGTTCCAACGGGAGGGACAGATACGCAGTATTTT. Translation gives CAWSVPTGGTDTQYF.